Detailed here is one T cell receptor (beta chain). Its specificity is unknown. The CDR3 loop spans 15 amino acids. Trimming removed 0 bases from V and 0 bases from J, with 8 bases in between. Looked up from germline, CDR1 is MNHEY and CDR2 is SVGEGT. Sequencing was performed with immunoSEQ multiplex PCR; in TCRdb, only in-frame clones are kept and a portion is missing. The sample consists of roughly 180,000 clones, roughly nine tenths of them appearing once. This sample was included in a study of T cell responses to AZD1222 COVID-19 vaccine. Notes on the study in general: Clonal diversity was possibly underestimated, and the donors were mostly white British, with more females.

This TCR derives from an adult in good health. This material consisted of peripheral blood, taken on day 0 of AZD1222 vaccination. The V and J genes are TRBV6-2 or TRBV6-3 and TRBJ1-1, with unresolved D. This CDR3 reads CASSYSRVVNTEAFF. CDR3 coding DNA: TGTGCCAGCAGTTACTCGAGGGTTGTGAACACTGAAGCTTTCTTT.